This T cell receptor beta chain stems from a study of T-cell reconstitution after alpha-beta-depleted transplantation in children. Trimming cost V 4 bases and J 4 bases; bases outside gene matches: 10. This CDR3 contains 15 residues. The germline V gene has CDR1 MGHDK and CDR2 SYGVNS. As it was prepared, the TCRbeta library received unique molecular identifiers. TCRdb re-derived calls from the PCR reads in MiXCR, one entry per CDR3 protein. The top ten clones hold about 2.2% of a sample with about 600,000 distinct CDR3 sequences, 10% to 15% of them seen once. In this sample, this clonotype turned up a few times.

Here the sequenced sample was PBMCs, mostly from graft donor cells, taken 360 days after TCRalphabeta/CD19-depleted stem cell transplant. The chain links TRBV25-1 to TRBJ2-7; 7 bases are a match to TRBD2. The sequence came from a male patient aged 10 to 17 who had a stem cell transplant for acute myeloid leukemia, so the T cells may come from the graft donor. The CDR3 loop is CASSGPGLAVYEQYF. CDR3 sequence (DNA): TGTGCCAGCAGTGGTCCGGGGCTAGCGGTATACGAGCAGTACTTC.